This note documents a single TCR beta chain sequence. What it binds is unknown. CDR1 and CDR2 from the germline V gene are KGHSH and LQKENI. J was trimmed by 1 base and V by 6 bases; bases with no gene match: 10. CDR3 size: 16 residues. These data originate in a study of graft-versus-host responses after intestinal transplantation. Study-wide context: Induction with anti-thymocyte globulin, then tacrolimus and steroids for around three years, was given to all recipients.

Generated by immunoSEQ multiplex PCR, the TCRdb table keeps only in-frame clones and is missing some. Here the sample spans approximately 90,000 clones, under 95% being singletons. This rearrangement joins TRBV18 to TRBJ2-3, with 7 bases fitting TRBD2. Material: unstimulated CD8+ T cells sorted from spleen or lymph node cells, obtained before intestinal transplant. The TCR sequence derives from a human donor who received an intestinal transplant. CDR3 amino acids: CASSNLGGIGTDTQYF. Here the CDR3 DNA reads TGTGCCAGCTCCAATTTGGGAGGGATTGGCACAGATACGCAGTATTTT.